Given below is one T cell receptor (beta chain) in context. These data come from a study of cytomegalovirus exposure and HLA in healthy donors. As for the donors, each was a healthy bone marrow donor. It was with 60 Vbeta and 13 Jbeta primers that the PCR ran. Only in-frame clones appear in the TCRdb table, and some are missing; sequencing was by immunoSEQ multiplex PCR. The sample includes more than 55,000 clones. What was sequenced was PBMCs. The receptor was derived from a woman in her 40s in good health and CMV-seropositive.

CDR3 in amino acids: CASSLTGFYEQYF. DNA of the CDR3: TGCGCCAGCAGCTTGACAGGCTTTTACGAGCAGTACTTC. The rearrangement joins TRBV5-1 to TRBJ2-7; maybe TRBD1 (5 bases). This CDR3 has 13 amino acids. Germline V gene sequence: CDR1 SGHRS, CDR2 YFSETQ. V lost 1 base and J 4 bases, leaving 9 bases between the germline ends.